The 7 T cell receptor beta chains listed next were all sequenced from one sample in a study of blood T cell repertoires in COVID-19. Here immunoSEQ multiplex PCR was the method, and the copy in TCRdb shows in-frame clones only, minus some. In the table there are fewer than 200,000 clones, about four fifths of which are singletons. Sequenced: peripheral blood. These receptors were taken from a human donor in a cohort sampled during active COVID-19.

This chain connects TRBV3-1 (or the pseudogene TRBV3-2) to TRBJ2-2, with 11 bases lining up with TRBD1. The CDR3 loop spans 17 amino acids. V gave up 3 bases and J gave up 7 bases; unmatched junction bases: 10. Germline CDR1 and CDR2: LGHDT and YNNKEL (reference sequence). CDR3 bases: TGTGCCAGCAGCCAGAGGGGACAGGGGGTTTCATACGGGGAGCTGTTTTTT. Amino acids: CASSQRGQGVSYGELFF.

The chain is built from TRBV14 and TRBJ2-3; D perhaps matches TRBD1 (6 bases). Germline CDR1 reads SGHDN; CDR2 reads FVKESK. CDR3 size: 16 residues. V shed 4 bases and J shed 0 bases, with 14 bases lying between them. CDR3 loop: CASSRPGRGSTDTQYF. CDR3 sequence (DNA): TGTGCCAGCAGCCGCCCGGGCAGGGGAAGCACAGATACGCAGTATTTT.

The J gene is TRBJ2-7, the V gene TRBV7-8, with 8 bases identical to TRBD1. Germline CDR1 and CDR2: SGHVS and FQNEAQ. V shed 5 bases, J shed 6 bases, and the junction held 12 bases outside the gene matches. This CDR3 region has 15 residues. The CDR3 DNA follows: TGTGCCAGCAGCCCGTCGACAGGGGAGGAAGTCGAGCAGTACTTC. This sequence encodes CASSPSTGEEVEQYF. Together with reference TRBV7-8 and TRBJ2-7, the CDR3 gives the full variable domain: GAGVSQSPRYKVAKRGQDVALRCDPISGHVSLFWYQQALGQGPEFLTYFQNEAQLDKSGLPSDRFFAERPEGSVSTLKIQRTQQEDSAVYLCASSPSTGEEVEQYFGPGTRLTVT.

The CDR3 loop reads CAIGRDRPETQYF. As DNA, the CDR3 is TGTGCCATCGGGCGGGACCGCCCGGAGACCCAGTACTTC. The chain carries TRBV12-3 or TRBV12-4 and TRBJ2-5; a possible D gene is TRBD2 (6 bases). The CDR3 has 13 residues. Trimming removed 10 bases at V and 5 bases at J, with 17 bases between.

This clone was detected once. The rearrangement links TRBV3-1 (or the pseudogene TRBV3-2) to TRBJ1-5, with D unclear. CDR1 and CDR2 from the germline V gene are LGHDT and YNNKEL (reference sequence). The CDR3 runs 14 residues. The V end lost 3 bases, the J end lost 4 bases, and 10 bases lay between the germline ends. In DNA form, the CDR3 reads TGTGCCAGCAGCCACCGTCTCAGGAATCAGCCCCAGCATTTT. It codes for CASSHRLRNQPQHF.

The chain has TRBV18 and TRBJ1-2; D ambiguous. The CDR3 totals 13 residues. Trimming removed 6 bases at V and 6 bases at J, with 14 bases between. CDR1 and CDR2 (germline): KGHSH, LQKENI. The CDR3 sequence is CASSPTAGNGYTF. The CDR3 region has the DNA TGTGCCAGCTCGCCGACTGCTGGAAATGGCTACACCTTC.

This chain links TRBV6-6 with TRBJ2-7; 10 nucleotides match TRBD2. Germline V gene data show CDR1 as MNHNY and CDR2 as SVGAGI (reference sequence). This CDR3 comprises 16 residues. The J segment lost 7 bases and the V segment lost 4 bases, leaving 13 bases of the junction unmatched. DNA of the CDR3: TGTGCCAGCAGTTCCGGACGAGCGGGAGGGCCGGGGGAGCAGTACTTC. Translating it yields CASSSGRAGGPGEQYF.